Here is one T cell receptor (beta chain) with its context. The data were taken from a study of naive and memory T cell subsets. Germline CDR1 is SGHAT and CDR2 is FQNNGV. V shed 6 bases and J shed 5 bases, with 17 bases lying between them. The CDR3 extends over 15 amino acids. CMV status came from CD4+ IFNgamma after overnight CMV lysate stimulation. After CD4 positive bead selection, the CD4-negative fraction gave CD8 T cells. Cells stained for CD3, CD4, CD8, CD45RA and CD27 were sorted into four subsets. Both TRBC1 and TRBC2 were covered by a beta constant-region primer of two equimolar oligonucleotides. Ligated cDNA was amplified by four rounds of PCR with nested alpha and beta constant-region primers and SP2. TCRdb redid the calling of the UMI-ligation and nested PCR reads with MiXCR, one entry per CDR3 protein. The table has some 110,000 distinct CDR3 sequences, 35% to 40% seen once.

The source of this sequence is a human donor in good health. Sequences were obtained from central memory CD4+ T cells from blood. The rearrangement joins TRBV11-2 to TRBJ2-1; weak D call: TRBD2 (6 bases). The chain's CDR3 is CASSTGDRVHNEQFF. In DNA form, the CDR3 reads TGTGCCAGCAGTACGGGAGATCGCGTGCACAATGAGCAGTTCTTC.